This T cell receptor (beta chain) derives from a study of shared clonotypes between healthy human individuals (TCRdb year 2020). Looking at the study overall: The cohort comprised two women and a few men aged 18 to 49 years. To estimate repertoire size and how much clonotype sharing occurs between individuals, the study deeply sequenced the blood TCR repertoires of several healthy adults. For each donor, CD4 naive and CD4 memory were each given three plates, CD8 naive was given two plates, and CD8 memory was given one plate. Between about 0.85 and 10 billion PBMCs per donor were obtained by leukapheresis. To increase sequencing depth and limit assay-specific biases, TCR repertoire library preparation and sequencing were carried out by different laboratories using diverse techniques. Overall study results and their limits: Pairwise subsampling led to the expectation that sequencing depth would affect the degree of clonotype sharing among donors. Across a few donors, roughly 5.1% of naive CD4, over 3% of naive CD8, around 2.5% of memory CD4, and 0.4% to 0.45% of memory CD8 clonotypes were shared. Naive subsets generally had larger estimated clonotype richness than memory subsets did. Higher generation probabilities were observed for clonotypes shared by all four sorted-subset donors than for non-shared clonotypes. The small number of donors limited the genetic and exposure-history diversity represented. Even with the large sequencing depth, rarefaction of the sorted-subset datasets indicated that sequencing was incomplete. Only blood was sampled, and tissue TCR repertoires likely differ from those in blood.

Using the deep immunoSEQ assay, multiplex PCR amplified TCR CDR3 regions from genomic DNA. For each cell subset, the extracted genomic DNA was distributed evenly across all wells of several immunoSEQ 96-well plates, and each plate served as one replicate. For sorted subsets, about 200 ng genomic DNA, equal to 25,000 to 35,000 T cell genomes, was loaded into each replicate PCR. The purified libraries were quantified using a Qubit 3.0 fluorometer, sized with a Bioanalyzer 2100, and then quantified again using the KAPA Library Quantification kit. A separate single-read 150-cycle Illumina NextSeq 550 flow cell was used to sequence each immunoSEQ 96-well plate. The paper's processing steps were these. The immunoSEQ output contained only junctional sequences without quality scores, so filtering could not match that applied to full-length reads. Sequences were annotated with PyIR, a Python wrapper for IgBLAST v1.9, using IMGT germline references to assign V/J genes and CDR3. Any read was removed if the V/J assignment was weak (E-value above 1e-6), the CDR3 was missing, or the read contained stop codons, out-of-frame junctions, or ambiguous translated residues. V3J clonotypes were defined as sequences sharing the same inferred V gene, J gene, and CDR3 amino acid sequence. To compute the percentage overlap between repertoires, the number of shared unique clonotypes was divided by the size of the smaller repertoire. Richness of each repertoire was evaluated using RTK rarefaction, the Chao1 estimator, and Recon v2.1 estimates of unobserved clonotypes. For all TCRbeta clonotypes obtained by the gDNA method from a few donors, generation probabilities were computed with OLGA. The clones in this table, taken by TCRdb from immuneACCESS, are in-frame only. Not every clone is retained; where verified, under half of the shortfall comes from an unresolved V gene, and the cause of the rest is unknown. For V, J and clone size, that table is used; D and trimming come from the DNA. This sample comprises 2 million to 2.5 million clones, under 97% of them detected only once. The ten largest clones represent 0.1% to 0.15% of the sample.

The CDR3 goes from the cysteine to the phenylalanine over 13 residues. The sequence is cut down to CDR3 DNA, 39 bases in frame from base 1. Between the V and J ends, shortened by 7 bases and 0 bases respectively, the junction contains 7 bases. Per the germline V gene, ENHRY is the CDR1 and SYGVKD is the CDR2. The donors were healthy, HIV-negative adults with no recently reported acute infections or vaccinations. Every donor was a Caucasian adult residing in Nashville, Tennessee, USA. Magnetic negative selection was used to enrich CD4+ T cells, after which naive cells were positively selected on CD45RA and the negative fraction became the memory subset. Blood was obtained by leukapheresis, after which PBMCs were separated by Ficoll-Histopaque density gradient centrifugation and cryopreserved in liquid nitrogen vapor phase. Purity and quantity of every magnetically sorted T cell population were checked by analytical flow cytometry. Genomic DNA was isolated from each sorted fraction and quantified by UV absorbance on a Nanodrop 2000c.

This clone occurred once. Its recognized antigen is unknown. Per-base qualities were not stored, and no clone one base away is much larger. This sample includes further DNA sequences coding for the same CDR3. The rearrangement combines TRBV10-3 with TRBJ1-5; the D gene cannot be resolved reliably. This receptor was identified in a man in his late teens or twenties in good health. What was sequenced was naive CD4+ T cells sorted from blood. According to the study, the label for this sample's cell subset or site signals: CD45RA+ positively selected. The DNA sequence follows: TGTGCCATCAAAGCAGATAGCAATCAGCCCCAGCATTTT. Translated, it gives CAIKADSNQPQHF.